Listed here is a single TCR beta chain. Trimming took 6 bases from V and 0 from J; bases not matched to a gene: 11. Germline loops: CDR1 PRHDT, CDR2 FYEKMQ (reference sequence). The CDR3 sequence is 18 residues long. Repertoires were generated with immunoSEQ multiplex PCR, while TCRdb's copy carries only in-frame clones and drops some. The repertoire holds about 440,000 clones, with around 89% as singletons. The sample is drawn from a study of blood T cell repertoires in COVID-19. Background on the study: Some COVID-19 samples were acute and others convalescent; all came from the United States, Italy and Spain. T cells, B-cell-depleted T cells, or PBMCs provided the cDNA or gDNA that served as material.

The gene calls are TRBV13 and TRBJ2-6; 7 bases are shared with TRBD1. The sample taken for sequencing was peripheral blood. This sequence originates from a woman in her twenties or thirties with acute or convalescent COVID-19. CDR3 in amino acids: CASRETGRPNSGANVLTF. DNA of the CDR3: TGTGCCAGCAGGGAGACAGGGCGGCCTAACTCTGGGGCCAACGTCCTGACTTTC.